This T cell receptor beta chain was identified during a study of post-analysis software for immune sequencing data. For the study at large: Some patients lacked subtype; others had relapsing-remitting, secondary progressive or progressive-relapsing disease.

Findings and caveats of the study: Samples made in the same batch grouped tightly together by F measure. Four to six TRBV segments were more frequent in patients than controls; TRBV5-6, TRBV5-1 and TRBV20-1 belonged to this group.

Sequencing libraries made from TCR beta cDNA carried unique molecular identifiers. TCRdb reprocessed the PCR reads via MiXCR and lists one record per CDR3 protein. The sample carries 740,000 or so distinct CDR3 sequences, about 50% recorded once. This clonotype has just a few counts. Its antigen is currently unknown. The trim removed 6 bases at V and 3 bases at J, leaving 3 bases unmatched. The germline CDR1 and CDR2 sequences are SGHTA and FQGNSA. This CDR3 is built from 14 residues. This chain joins TRBV7-2 and TRBJ2-3; TRBD2 matches 10 bases. The sample consisted of blood. This receptor was taken from a girl aged 10-17 years with multiple sclerosis. CDR3 DNA sequence: TGTGCCAGCAGACTAGCGGGAACAACAGATACGCAGTATTTT. Its translation is CASRLAGTTDTQYF.